One and the same sample provided the 17 T cell receptor beta chains below, sequenced in a study of regulatory T cells in long-lasting Graves disease. Assembly of TCR beta libraries relied on iRepertoire HTBI primers together with Arm-PCR of CDR3 regions. TCRdb analysed the multiplex PCR reads with MiXCR anew, one entry per CDR3 protein. The sample lists 700,000 or so distinct CDR3 sequences, 25% to 30% occurring once. Time point specified: persistent/refractory GD, antithyroid drugs over 5 years with positive TRAb. Generation of the TCR library employed RNA extracted from PBMCs. The starting material was peripheral blood mononuclear cells (PBMCs), obtained when the disease was refractory, from a patient treated with antithyroid drugs. The receptors shown here come from a female donor with Graves disease.

This clonotype was counted only a few times. The chain recombines TRBV19 with TRBJ1-1, with D possibly being TRBD1 (6 bases). This CDR3 comprises 15 residues. Trimming stripped 5 bases from V and 5 bases from J, with 18 bases between. Per germline, CDR1 LNHDA and CDR2 SQIVND (reference sequence). The CDR3 spells CASSGPGVLSTEAFF. The CDR3 nucleotides read TGTGCCAGTAGTGGCCCAGGGGTTCTGTCGACTGAAGCTTTCTTT. Based on the CDR3 plus reference TRBV19 and TRBJ1-1, the full variable domain is DGGITQSPKYLFRKEGQNVTLSCEQNLNHDAMYWYRQDPGQGLRLIYYSQIVNDFQKGDIAEGYSVSREKKESFPLTVTSAQKNPTAFYLCASSGPGVLSTEAFFGQGTRLTVV.

At least ten counts were recorded for this clonotype. This chain joins TRBV6-1 and TRBJ1-1, with a weak D call TRBD1 (6 bases). Germline V gives CDR1 MNHNS, CDR2 SASEGT. This CDR3 is 15 amino acids long. V lost 4 bases and J 1 base, leaving 13 bases between the germline ends. The CDR3 nucleotides are TGTGCCAGCAGTGCCTTTGGACAGACGAACACTGAAGCTTTCTTT. It codes for CASSAFGQTNTEAFF.

The rearrangement links TRBV11-2 to TRBJ2-7; D may be TRBD1 (6 bases). Germline V gives CDR1 SGHAT, CDR2 FQNNGV. This CDR3 contains 14 residues. Trimming took off 5 bases at V and 3 bases at J, with 14 bases between the two ends. CDR3 in amino acids: CASSLNRVGYEQYF. CDR3 nucleotides: TGTGCCAGCAGCCTAAACAGGGTCGGCTACGAGCAGTACTTC.

The rearrangement joins TRBV2 to TRBJ2-7; no definite D call. Per the germline V gene, CDR1 is SNHLY and CDR2 is FYNNEI. The length of the CDR3 is 15 residues. V lost 6 bases and J lost 2, with 17 bases in between. CDR3 sequence reads: CASSPIGVTTYEQYF. CDR3 nucleotides: TGTGCCAGCAGCCCGATCGGAGTGACGACCTACGAGCAGTACTTC.

CDR3 DNA sequence: TGCAGTGCTCGGACTAGCGGATTTTACAATGAGCAGTTCTTC. Residues: CSARTSGFYNEQFF. The chain combines TRBV20-1 with TRBJ2-1, with TRBD2 identical over 10 bases. This CDR3 spans 14 amino acids. CDR1 and CDR2 (germline): DFQATT, SNEGSKA (reference sequence). The trim removed 5 bases at V and 4 bases at J, leaving 5 bases unmatched.

A word on this clonotype: This may be a read error, as it is one base from a much larger clone. The DNA of the CDR3 is TGTGCCAGCAACTTGGCCGGGAGCAGGGAGACCCAGTACTTC. Translation: CASNLAGSRETQYF. V gene TRBV5-5 combines with J gene TRBJ2-5; possibly TRBD2 for D (6 bases). Germline values: CDR1 SGHKS, CDR2 YYEKEE (reference sequence). This CDR3 has 14 residues. Complete variable domain (other parts from reference TRBV5-5 and TRBJ2-5): DAGVTQSPTHLIKTRGQQVTLRCSPISGHKSVSWYQQVLGQGPQFIFQYYEKEERGRGNFPDRFSARQFPNYSSELNVNALLLGDSALYLCASNLAGSRETQYFGPGTRLLVL.

This clonotype has a single count. This sequence may be a read error, since a much larger clone differs from it by one base. The chain joins TRBV2 to TRBJ1-4, with D uncertain. Per germline, CDR1 SNHLY and CDR2 FYNNEI. The CDR3 covers 12 residues. The CDR3 coding sequence is TGTGCCAGCAGGGAGCTAGGTGAAAAACCGTTTTTT. Protein product: CASRELGEKPFF.

The gene calls are TRBV27 and TRBJ2-1, with 9 bases lining up with TRBD1. Unmatched junction bases numbered 11, after V lost 5 bases and J lost 15 bases. CDR1 is MNHEY and CDR2 is SMNVEV in the germline V gene (reference sequence). The CDR3 contains 13 residues. As DNA, the CDR3 is TGTGCCAGCAGTCCCAGACAGGGGGGAGCCCGGTTCTTC. It is translated as CASSPRQGGARFF.

This clonotype appeared a few times. This chain connects TRBV6-2 or TRBV6-3 to TRBJ2-2; D not resolved. Trimming removed 2 bases from V and 3 bases from J, with 7 bases in between. CDR1 and CDR2 (germline): MNHEY, SVGEGT. The CDR3 is 14 amino acids. The CDR3 region is CASSYVEHTGELFF. The DNA for the CDR3 is TGTGCCAGCAGTTACGTGGAACACACCGGGGAGCTGTTTTTT.

This clonotype was seen only a few times. The V and J genes are TRBV12-3 or TRBV12-4 and TRBJ1-1; D gene ambiguous. The CDR3 is made up of 14 amino acids. V was clipped by 3 bases and J by 7 bases, with 15 bases between them. The CDR3 loop is CASSFSLADFEAFF. In DNA form, the CDR3 reads TGTGCCAGCAGTTTTTCCTTAGCGGACTTTGAAGCTTTCTTT.

The chain recombines TRBV9 with TRBJ2-7; 11 bases agree with TRBD2. The V and J ends lost 1 base and 6 bases, in that order; junction bases with no gene match: 12. Germline loops: CDR1 SGDLS, CDR2 YYNGEE. The CDR3 spans 17 residues. CDR3 DNA sequence: TGTGCCAGCAGCGTAAAGACTAGCGGGAATTCGAGCTGCGAGCAGTACTTC. Amino acid sequence: CASSVKTSGNSSCEQYF.

CDR3 sequence: CASSHRDSYYEQYF. CDR3 bases: TGTGCCAGCAGCCATCGGGACAGCTACTACGAGCAGTACTTC. V is TRBV13 and J is TRBJ2-7, with 7 bases that match TRBD1. The junction had 7 bases not matched to a gene; V was cut back by 5 bases and J by 3 bases. Germline CDR1 reads PRHDT; CDR2 reads FYEKMQ (reference sequence). CDR3 length: 14 amino acids.

This clonotype appeared a few times. The gene calls are TRBV6-5 and TRBJ1-2; the D is unclear. From germline, CDR1 is MNHEY and CDR2 SVGAGI. The ends were cut back, 0 bases at V and 8 bases at J, with 13 bases in the middle. The CDR3 has 14 residues. The CDR3 loop reads CASSYSSSGGGYTF. CDR3 sequence (DNA): TGTGCCAGCAGTTACTCGTCGTCAGGCGGCGGCTACACCTTC.

This clonotype was seen repeatedly, ten times or more. At one end, the junction sequence differs from germline, possibly due to a read error. The CDR3 sequence: CASNLEPGREYF. The CDR3 DNA follows: TGTGCCAGCAACTTGGAACCGGGACGGGAGTACTTC. The chain joins TRBV5-6 to TRBJ2-5; the D call may be TRBD1 or TRBD2 (5 bases each). The CDR3 runs 12 residues. The germline V gene has CDR1 SGHDT and CDR2 YYEEEE.

This chain joins TRBV20-1 and TRBJ2-5; the match to TRBD2 covers 7 bases. The CDR3 sequence is 16 residues long. The trim removed 6 bases at V and 6 bases at J, leaving 19 bases unmatched. Germline lookup yields CDR1 DFQATT and CDR2 SNEGSKA (reference sequence). CDR3 amino acids: CSAIPVGRATGKTQYF. The CDR3 DNA follows: TGCAGTGCCATCCCGGTGGGGAGGGCCACGGGGAAGACCCAGTACTTC.

This clonotype was detected ten times or more. V is TRBV15 and J is TRBJ1-6; tentative D call: TRBD1 (6 bases). Germline CDR1 and CDR2: LNHNV and YYDKDF (reference sequence). The CDR3 spans 14 residues. V lost 0 bases to trimming and J lost 15 bases, with 15 bases between them. The CDR3 bases are TGTGCCACCAGCAGAGATAAAGGGGGGAAAGGCCTCCACTTT. Protein product: CATSRDKGGKGLHF.

For this clonotype: A much larger clone sits a single nucleotide away, making a read error possible. The chain is built from TRBV6-1 and TRBJ1-2, with D possibly matching TRBD1 (5 bases). Germline lookup yields CDR1 MNHNS and CDR2 SASEGT. There are 15 residues in the CDR3. Here the CDR3 DNA reads TGTGCCAGCAGTGAAGCCCTAGGGGATATGCGAGGCTACGCCTTC. It yields the protein CASSEALGDMRGYAF.